These T cell receptor beta chains were read from a single sample in a study of cytomegalovirus exposure and HLA in healthy donors. Clones were read by immunoSEQ multiplex PCR, and TCRdb kept only the in-frame ones, dropping some. The sample has about 130,000 clones, 80% seen once. The sequencing sample was made of PBMCs. Receptors originate from a woman aged 40 to 49 in good health and CMV-seronegative. CDR3s include the opening cysteine and the closing phenylalanine or tryptophan.

v_call cdr3_length cdr3_aa
TRBV5-6 13 CASSSLRVGEQYF
TRBV19 15 CASRPGQGFGYEQYF
TRBV19 15 CASEPPGMGGNEQFF
TRBV11-2 14 CASSLDLRVHEAFF
TRBV7-2 18 CASSLALGLAGGGGELFF
TRBV5-4 15 CASSQLAGAQETQYF
TRBV4-2 14 CASSQDRSNTEAFF
TRBV9 16 CASSVDGGNYNYGYTF
TRBV6-5 16 CASSYSAGGNYNEQFF
TRBV10-3 15 CAIRPSGSRTDTQYF
TRBV5-1 15 CASSSGTGSSTEAFF
TRBV4-1 14 CASSYQREFGEQYF
TRBV19 17 CASNNGGSRAYYNEQFF
TRBV7-9 15 CASSLALAESYEQYF
TRBV28 15 CASSWRGVSYNEQFF
TRBV6-6 16 CASYHGIWTGEDTQYF
TRBV4-2 16 CASSASRTSGVPEQYF
TRBV18 12 CASSPDTYGYTF
TRBV29-1 12 CSLSPLGNTIYF
TRBV7-2 13 CASSLDRDREAFF
TRBV19 14 CASSITRLGYEQYF
TRBV11-2 18 CASRPNAGIGQGGYEQYF
TRBV7-2 15 CASSPDSSDTYEQYF
TRBV29-1 14 CSVEPWAYQETQYF
TRBV10-3 13 CAISEGQGETQYF
TRBV13 18 CASSLVASGGQAKNIQYF
TRBV18 17 CASSPLDTNSGANVLTF
TRBV12-5 12 CASGLDRYEQYF
TRBV9 15 CASSVGGQGVETQYF
TRBV19 14 CASSIRTANNEQFF
TRBV5-4 13 CASSLGTGNEQFF
TRBV5-1 20 CASSSPGTSGGASGANVLTF
TRBV6-6 14 CASRLPSLNQPQHF
TRBV19 14 CASQPGQFNEKLFF
TRBV2 15 CASSSAGDPYQPQHF
TRBV7-3 15 CASSLIRQGHNEQFF
TRBV11-3 14 CASSRNRGQGTQYF
TRBV25-1 14 CASSRSGTTGELFF
TRBV11-3 13 CASSALAGYEQYF
TRBV7-2 16 CASSLMVAGGRETQYF
TRBV7-2 16 CASSGGTGGFYTEAFF
TRBV5-4 14 CASSGQGMDYGYTF
TRBV29-1 16 CSVASGGPKSYNEQFF